The 24 T cell receptor beta chains in this list originate from one sample, sequenced in a study of blood T cell repertoires in COVID-19. The protocol was immunoSEQ multiplex PCR, while the TCRdb copy is restricted to in-frame clones and leaves out a portion. Of approximately 170,000 clones listed, approximately 80% are singletons. What was sequenced was PBMCs or T cells enriched from blood (not recorded which). The receptors originated from a man aged 45-65 years who had recovered from COVID-19.

This clone was counted a single time. The chain joins TRBV27 to TRBJ2-3; perhaps TRBD2 as D (6 bases). Trimming pared 5 bases from V and 2 bases from J, leaving 14 bases between. The CDR3 sequence is 15 residues long. From germline, CDR1 is MNHEY and CDR2 SMNVEV (reference sequence). The chain's CDR3 is CASSIRTTNTDTQYF. Here the CDR3 DNA reads TGTGCCAGCAGTATTCGGACTACTAACACAGATACGCAGTATTTT.

V usage is TRBV19 and J usage is TRBJ1-2; 7 nucleotides agree with TRBD1. The CDR3 length is 14 residues. Germline V gives CDR1 LNHDA, CDR2 SQIVND (reference sequence). V shed 5 bases, J shed 5 bases, and the junction held 8 bases outside the gene matches. In nucleotides, the CDR3 is TGTGCCAGTAGTTCCGACAGGGATGGGTATGGCTACACCTTC. As protein: CASSSDRDGYGYTF. Full variable domain (missing parts from reference TRBV19 and TRBJ1-2): DGGITQSPKYLFRKEGQNVTLSCEQNLNHDAMYWYRQDPGQGLRLIYYSQIVNDFQKGDIAEGYSVSREKKESFPLTVTSAQKNPTAFYLCASSSDRDGYGYTFGSGTRLTVV.

V gene TRBV3-1 (or the pseudogene TRBV3-2) combines with J gene TRBJ2-5, with TRBD1 matching 7 bases. The ends lost 4 bases at V and 2 bases at J; junction bases unmatched: 1. CDR1 and CDR2 from the germline V gene are LGHDT and YNNKEL (reference sequence). The length of the CDR3 is 13 residues. CDR3 sequence: CASSPGQQETQYF. The CDR3 nucleotides read TGTGCCAGCAGCCCGGGACAGCAAGAGACCCAGTACTTC.

The chain couples TRBV18 to TRBJ2-7; possibly TRBD1 for D (6 bases). The CDR3 has 14 residues. Germline V CDR1 and CDR2: KGHSH, LQKENI. Trimming took off 2 bases at V and 12 bases at J, with 20 bases between the two ends. CDR3 DNA: TGTGCCAGCTCACCAGTTTCCAAGACAGGCCTTGCGTACTTC. The encoded protein is CASSPVSKTGLAYF.

The chain combines TRBV19 with TRBJ1-1; 7 positions match TRBD1. In germline, CDR1 is LNHDA, CDR2 SQIVND (reference sequence). Losses at the gene ends were 3 bases for V and 4 bases for J; bases not matched to a gene: 20. This CDR3 comprises 19 residues. In nucleotides, the CDR3 is TGTGCCAGTAGTATGACCCCCTATTTAGGTGAGGGGGCACTCACTGAAGCTTTCTTT. Its translation: CASSMTPYLGEGALTEAFF. The complete variable domain, with remaining parts taken from reference TRBV19 and TRBJ1-1, reads DGGITQSPKYLFRKEGQNVTLSCEQNLNHDAMYWYRQDPGQGLRLIYYSQIVNDFQKGDIAEGYSVSREKKESFPLTVTSAQKNPTAFYLCASSMTPYLGEGALTEAFFGQGTRLTVV.

V and J are TRBV7-9 and TRBJ1-2; D is undetermined. V dropped 5 bases and J dropped 4 bases, with 14 bases sitting between them. Germline V gene lookup returns CDR1 SEHNR and CDR2 FQNEAQ (reference sequence). This CDR3 has 14 residues. The DNA of the CDR3 is TGTGCCAGCAGCCTCGGGGAGGGCGGCTATGGCTACACCTTC. Protein: CASSLGEGGYGYTF.

The chain couples TRBV3-1 (or the pseudogene TRBV3-2) to TRBJ2-7; 7 bases are a match to TRBD1. Germline lookup yields CDR1 LGHDT and CDR2 YNNKEL (reference sequence). J gave up 2 bases and V 0 bases, and 4 bases lay outside the gene matches. This CDR3 contains 15 residues. The CDR3, as DNA: TGTGCCAGCAGCCAAGAAGGGGGCCACACCTACGAGCAGTACTTC. Translation gives CASSQEGGHTYEQYF.

This clone was recorded a few times. The chain employs TRBV3-1 (or the pseudogene TRBV3-2) and TRBJ1-2, with TRBD1 identical over 11 bases. This CDR3 has 14 residues. Unmatched junction bases numbered 10, after V lost 8 bases and J lost 8 bases. The germline CDR1 and CDR2 sequences are LGHDT and YNNKEL (reference sequence). DNA for the CDR3: TGTGCCAGCCGACCAGGGACAGGGGGAGGAGGCTACACCTTC. The encoded protein is CASRPGTGGGGYTF.

The chain employs TRBV18 and TRBJ1-5, with 10 bases that match TRBD1. Germline V lookup: CDR1 KGHSH, CDR2 LQKENI. The CDR3 length is 17 residues. V was clipped by 5 bases and J by 0 bases; unmatched bases: 7. In DNA form, the CDR3 reads TGTGCCAGCTCAAGGGACAGGGGCGATTATAGCAATCAGCCCCAGCATTTT. Its protein product is CASSRDRGDYSNQPQHF.

About this clone itself: In the same sample, other DNA sequences code for this CDR3. The V gene is TRBV9, the J gene TRBJ2-2; the match to TRBD2 covers 9 bases. CDR1 is SGDLS, CDR2 YYNGEE, per germline. The CDR3 runs 16 residues. V lost 0 bases to trimming and J lost 7 bases; unmatched junction nucleotides: 7. CDR3 in amino acids: CASSVGAGGPVGELFF. CDR3 DNA sequence: TGTGCCAGCAGCGTAGGTGCGGGGGGGCCGGTCGGGGAGCTGTTTTTT. Filled out from reference TRBV9 and TRBJ2-2, the complete variable domain reads DSGVTQTPKHLITATGQRVTLRCSPRSGDLSVYWYQQSLDQGLQFLIQYYNGEERAKGNILERFSAQQFPDLHSELNLSSLELGDSALYFCASSVGAGGPVGELFFGEGSRLTVL.

V and J are TRBV6-7 and TRBJ1-5; 8 bases fit TRBD1. TRBV6-7 belongs to the ORF category, with a function that is uncertain. The CDR3 is 20 residues long. Unmatched junction bases numbered 24, after V lost 7 bases and J lost 4 bases. CDR3 bases: TGTGCCAGCACCAAACAACCGGGACAGGTCATGCCCTGTTCTAATCAGCCCCAGCATTTT. It encodes CASTKQPGQVMPCSNQPQHF.

This chain connects TRBV27 to TRBJ1-1; no definite D call. The V and J ends lost 5 bases and 4 bases respectively, with 8 bases between them. The CDR3 covers 12 residues. Germline V CDR1 and CDR2: MNHEY, SMNVEV (reference sequence). CDR3: CASSPAGTEAFF. CDR3 sequence (DNA): TGTGCCAGCAGTCCCGCAGGCACTGAAGCTTTCTTT.

CDR3 sequence reads: CASSSQWGGEKLFF. CDR3 DNA: TGTGCCAGCAGCTCCCAATGGGGGGGTGAAAAACTGTTTTTT. The genes are TRBV7-8 and TRBJ1-4; the D gene is possibly TRBD1 (5 bases). V was cut by 4 bases and J by 7 bases, with 13 bases left in between. CDR1 SGHVS and CDR2 FQNEAQ come from the germline V gene. This CDR3 spans 14 amino acids.

The gene calls are TRBV11-2 and TRBJ2-5; no reliable D call. Per the germline V gene, CDR1 is SGHAT and CDR2 is FQNNGV. Trimming took off 1 base at V and 7 bases at J, with 4 bases between the two ends. The CDR3 extends over 11 amino acids. The CDR3 DNA is TGTGCCAGCAGCTTAGGAGGGACCCAGTACTTC. Protein product: CASSLGGTQYF.

V and J are TRBV5-1 and TRBJ2-3, with a weak D call TRBD2 (5 bases). The V and J ends lost 4 bases and 0 bases respectively, with 12 bases between them. CDR3 size: 15 residues. Per the germline V gene, CDR1 is SGHRS and CDR2 is YFSETQ. DNA for the CDR3: TGCGCCAGCAGCCTCCGAGGGTCGAGCACAGATACGCAGTATTTT. Translated: CASSLRGSSTDTQYF. The variable domain in full, completed from reference TRBV5-1 and TRBJ2-3, reads KAGVTQTPRYLIKTRGQQVTLSCSPISGHRSVSWYQQTPGQGLQFLFEYFSETQRNKGNFPGRFSGRQFSNSRSEMNVSTLELGDSALYLCASSLRGSSTDTQYFGPGTRLTVL.

The V call is TRBV11-3, the J call TRBJ2-7; D call uncertain. Per the germline V gene, CDR1 is SGHNT and CDR2 is YENEEA. The V gene lost 4 bases and the J gene lost 0 bases, with 7 bases spanning the gap. The CDR3 covers 13 residues. CDR3: CASSSRSSYEQYF. Written as DNA, the CDR3 is TGTGCCAGCAGCTCGAGGAGCTCCTACGAGCAGTACTTC.

The table lists this clone with a few counts. The genes are TRBV5-6 and TRBJ2-3, with 12 bases identical to TRBD2. In germline, CDR1 is SGHDT, CDR2 YYEEEE. Losses at the gene ends were 0 bases for V and 5 bases for J; bases not matched to a gene: 1. The CDR3 totals 15 residues. The CDR3 spells CASSLASGGVDTQYF. DNA for the CDR3: TGTGCCAGCAGCTTGGCTAGCGGGGGGGTAGATACGCAGTATTTT.

This sequence joins TRBV5-4 and TRBJ1-2; D might be TRBD1 (5 bases). Trimming took 7 bases from V and 4 from J, leaving 14 bases between them. The CDR3 covers 13 residues. Looked up from germline, CDR1 is SGHNT and CDR2 is YYREEE (reference sequence). The DNA of the CDR3 is TGTGCCAGCCACCCTCAGGGTGCCTATGGCTACACCTTC. This sequence encodes CASHPQGAYGYTF.

The V gene is TRBV5-1, the J gene TRBJ1-2; D uncertain. Trimming pared 1 base from V and 3 bases from J, leaving 4 bases between. Germline V lookup: CDR1 SGHRS, CDR2 YFSETQ. This CDR3 spans 12 amino acids. The chain's CDR3 is CASSLTDYGYTF. CDR3 nucleotide sequence: TGCGCCAGCAGCTTGACAGACTATGGCTACACCTTC.

The chain has TRBV7-3 and TRBJ2-3; 11 nucleotides align to TRBD1. The CDR3 is made up of 15 amino acids. The ends lost 4 bases at V and 7 bases at J; junction bases unmatched: 7. Germline CDR1 SGHTA, CDR2 FQGTGA. The CDR3 DNA reads as TGTGCCAGCAGCTCAGGGGGACAGGGGGGATATACGCAGTATTTT. Amino acid sequence: CASSSGGQGGYTQYF. Using reference TRBV7-3 and TRBJ2-3 for the parts outside the CDR3, the full variable domain is GAGVSQTPSNKVTEKGKYVELRCDPISGHTALYWYRQSLGQGPEFLIYFQGTGAADDSGLPNDRFFAVRPEGSVSTLKIQRTERGDSAVYLCASSSGGQGGYTQYFGPGTRLTVL.

This rearrangement joins TRBV7-6 to TRBJ1-4; a possible D gene is TRBD1 (6 bases). The ends were cut back, 5 bases at V and 8 bases at J, with 18 bases in the middle. CDR1 is SGHVS, CDR2 FNYEAQ, per germline. The CDR3 sequence is 15 residues long. CDR3 in amino acids: CASSGDGQGPEKLFF. In DNA, the CDR3 is TGTGCCAGCAGCGGGGATGGGCAGGGGCCCGAAAAACTGTTTTTT.

The rearrangement joins TRBV11-2 to TRBJ2-1, with a tentative D call TRBD2 (5 bases). The CDR3 runs to 11 residues. Germline V CDR1 and CDR2: SGHAT, FQNNGV. V lost 6 bases, J lost 9 bases, and 9 bases lay in between. The CDR3 DNA follows: TGTGCCAGCAGATACAGCGGTGAGCAGTTCTTC. This translates into CASRYSGEQFF.

The V gene is TRBV18, the J gene TRBJ1-6; D possibly corresponds to TRBD1 (5 bases). V was clipped by 0 bases and J by 7 bases, with 10 bases between them. Germline-derived CDR1 and CDR2 are KGHSH and LQKENI. The CDR3 extends over 15 amino acids. The CDR3 coding sequence is TGTGCCAGCTCACCACCTGGGGGGTACAATTCACCCCTCCACTTT. This encodes CASSPPGGYNSPLHF.

V gene TRBV21-1 combines with J gene TRBJ2-5; the table's D gene call, TRBD1, was not cross checked with the DNA. TRBV21-1 is a listed pseudogene. This CDR3 contains 12 residues. The CDR3 bases are TGTGCCAGGTCAGGGGGTCCAGAGACCCAGTACTTC. Protein sequence: CARSGGPETQYF.